What follows are 17 T cell receptor beta chains derived from one specimen sequenced in a study of cytomegalovirus exposure and HLA in healthy donors (dated by TCRdb to the late 2010s). Preparation of the library involved the immunoSEQ multiplex PCR assay. For the multiplex PCR, a mixture combining 60 forward primers for TCR Vbeta segments and 13 reverse primers for TCR Jbeta segments was used. This immuneACCESS table, as held by TCRdb, lists in-frame sequences with V and J called but not all clones. Of the missing ones, under half trace to an unresolved V gene in checked studies; the others have no known cause. In all, the sample holds 100,000 to 150,000 clones, and 80% of those were seen once. The ten biggest clones cover under 0.3% of the sample. The specimen sequenced was PBMCs. Source of these receptors: a man in his fifties or sixties in good health and CMV-seronegative.

The chain has TRBV7-2 and TRBJ2-7; 7 bases align to TRBD2. The V segment lost 5 bases and the J segment 2 bases; nucleotides outside the gene matches: 12. The germline V gene has CDR1 SGHTA and CDR2 FQGNSA. CDR3 size: 16 residues. CDR3 region: CASSQVSGIATYEQYF. The CDR3 DNA reads as TGTGCCAGCAGCCAGGTCAGCGGGATTGCCACCTACGAGCAGTACTTC.

The chain carries TRBV28 and TRBJ1-2; the match to TRBD1 covers 8 bases. The CDR3 runs to 15 residues. Trimming removed 7 bases from V and 4 bases from J; junction bases left unmatched: 11. The germline V gene has CDR1 MDHEN and CDR2 SYDVKM. CDR3 nucleotides: TGTGCCAGCAAGCTTCCAGGGGGCTTAACCTATGGCTACACCTTC. Translating it yields CASKLPGGLTYGYTF.

The chain recombines TRBV19 with TRBJ2-1, with TRBD1 matching 7 bases. This CDR3 is 16 amino acids long. Germline V gene data show CDR1 as LNHDA and CDR2 as SQIVND (reference sequence). Unmatched junction bases numbered 6, after V lost 4 bases and J lost 0 bases. The CDR3 protein is CASSRQGESSYNEQFF. The CDR3 nucleotides read TGTGCCAGTAGTAGACAGGGCGAAAGCTCCTACAATGAGCAGTTCTTC. Looking up the rest from reference TRBV19 and TRBJ2-1 gives the full variable domain: DGGITQSPKYLFRKEGQNVTLSCEQNLNHDAMYWYRQDPGQGLRLIYYSQIVNDFQKGDIAEGYSVSREKKESFPLTVTSAQKNPTAFYLCASSRQGESSYNEQFFGPGTRLTVL.

The genes are TRBV18 and TRBJ2-7, with D possibly matching TRBD1 (7 bases). Per germline, CDR1 KGHSH and CDR2 LQKENI. V shed 2 bases and J shed 7 bases, with 12 bases lying between them. CDR3 size: 13 residues. In DNA, the CDR3 is TGTGCCAGCTCACCAGCGGCAGGGGGGGAGCAGTACTTC. Its translation: CASSPAAGGEQYF.

The chain has TRBV6-5 and TRBJ2-1; 14 nucleotides line up with TRBD2. V lost 6 bases, J lost 10 bases, and 5 bases stayed unmatched. The CDR3 is 14 residues long. Looked up from germline, CDR1 is MNHEY and CDR2 is SVGAGI. The CDR3 loop is CASSGTSGSYEQFF. The CDR3 DNA sequence: TGTGCCAGCAGCGGGACTAGCGGGAGTTACGAGCAGTTCTTC.

This chain joins TRBV4-2 and TRBJ2-1, with a tentative D call TRBD1 (6 bases). The V end was cut by 4 bases, the J end by 0 bases, with 16 bases between. CDR1 is LGHNA and CDR2 is YNFKEQ in the germline V gene. This CDR3 has 17 residues. CDR3: CASSLNREHFSYNEQFF. In DNA, the CDR3 is TGTGCCAGCAGCCTTAACAGGGAACACTTCTCCTACAATGAGCAGTTCTTC.

The CDR3 sequence: CAGGGLAGGPRTQYF. Here the CDR3 DNA reads TGTGCCGGGGGGGGACTAGCGGGGGGGCCGAGGACCCAGTACTTC. This chain uses TRBV6-1 with TRBJ2-5, with 16 bases that match TRBD2. The CDR3 spans 15 residues. Per the germline V gene, CDR1 is MNHNS and CDR2 is SASEGT. V lost 11 bases, J lost 7 bases, and 10 bases stayed unmatched.

This clone is a singleton in its sample. The rearrangement links TRBV5-5 to TRBJ1-4; no clear D gene. The CDR3 has 12 amino acids. CDR1 is SGHKS and CDR2 is YYEKEE in the germline V gene (reference sequence). Trimming pared 4 bases from V and 8 bases from J, leaving 9 bases between. The CDR3 sequence: CASSLLSEKLFF. CDR3 DNA sequence: TGTGCCAGCAGCCTGCTGAGCGAAAAACTGTTTTTT. Variable domain in full (rest from reference TRBV5-5 and TRBJ1-4): DAGVTQSPTHLIKTRGQQVTLRCSPISGHKSVSWYQQVLGQGPQFIFQYYEKEERGRGNFPDRFSARQFPNYSSELNVNALLLGDSALYLCASSLLSEKLFFGSGTQLSVL.

The V gene is TRBV19, the J gene TRBJ2-7, with 10 bases fitting TRBD1. CDR1 is LNHDA and CDR2 is SQIVND in the germline V gene (reference sequence). Trimming took 5 bases from V and 4 from J; bases not matched to a gene: 5. The CDR3 length is 14 residues. CDR3 bases: TGTGCCAGTAGTCTGGGGACAGGGGCTTACGAGCAGTACTTC. It specifies CASSLGTGAYEQYF.

This clone was counted a few times. The chain carries TRBV6-6 and TRBJ1-6; D perhaps matches TRBD1 (6 bases). The CDR3 length is 15 residues. CDR1 and CDR2 (germline): MNHNY, SVGAGI (reference sequence). Trimming removed 1 base from V and 8 bases from J, with 12 bases in between. The CDR3 sequence is CASSYLGGHHSPLHF. CDR3 nucleotide sequence: TGTGCCAGCAGTTACTTGGGGGGGCATCATTCACCCCTCCACTTT.

The V and J genes are TRBV7-2 and TRBJ2-1; D is uncertain. Germline V gene sequence: CDR1 SGHTA, CDR2 FQGNSA. This CDR3 is 15 amino acids long. The V gene lost 2 bases and the J gene lost 7 bases, with 15 bases spanning the gap. This chain's CDR3 is CASSLSRPVHNEQFF. For the CDR3, the DNA is TGTGCCAGCAGCTTATCCCGCCCCGTACATAATGAGCAGTTCTTC.

This chain uses TRBV27 with TRBJ2-7; D call uncertain. The germline V and J ends were trimmed by 2 bases and 3 bases, with 8 bases remaining between them. Germline lookup yields CDR1 MNHEY and CDR2 SMNVEV (reference sequence). The CDR3 length is 13 residues. DNA of the CDR3: TGTGCCAGCAGTTTAGGTATCAGCTACGAGCAGTACTTC. Amino acids: CASSLGISYEQYF.

The chain recombines TRBV7-9 with TRBJ2-7, with D tentatively TRBD1 (5 bases). Trimming removed 6 bases from V and 7 bases from J, with 13 bases in between. The germline CDR1 and CDR2 sequences are SEHNR and FQNEAQ (reference sequence). CDR3 length: 12 residues. The DNA of the CDR3 is TGTGCCAGCAGGGACAATTCGAGGGAGCAGTACTTC. The encoded protein is CASRDNSREQYF.

The rearrangement links TRBV5-1 to TRBJ2-5; TRBD2 matches at 7 bases. V lost 4 bases and J lost 4; bases outside the gene matches: 10. Germline V gives CDR1 SGHRS, CDR2 YFSETQ. This CDR3 region has 15 residues. Written as DNA, the CDR3 is TGCGCCAGCAGCAGGACTAGTGGGGAGGGAGAGACCCAGTACTTC. This encodes CASSRTSGEGETQYF. The full variable domain, completed using reference TRBV5-1 and TRBJ2-5, is KAGVTQTPRYLIKTRGQQVTLSCSPISGHRSVSWYQQTPGQGLQFLFEYFSETQRNKGNFPGRFSGRQFSNSRSEMNVSTLELGDSALYLCASSRTSGEGETQYFGPGTRLLVL.

The chain combines TRBV28 with TRBJ2-5; D might be TRBD2 (6 bases). Trimming took 3 bases from V and 2 from J, leaving 7 bases between them. The CDR3 totals 13 residues. The germline CDR1 and CDR2 sequences are MDHEN and SYDVKM. CDR3 in amino acids: CASSFGGQETQYF. In DNA, the CDR3 is TGTGCCAGCAGTTTTGGGGGGCAAGAGACCCAGTACTTC.

The chain recombines TRBV7-9 with TRBJ1-1; D remains unclear. This CDR3 comprises 12 residues. V was pared by 1 base and J by 8 bases, with 8 bases between. CDR1 and CDR2 (germline): SEHNR, FQNEAQ (reference sequence). In DNA form, the CDR3 reads TGTGCCAGCAGCTTAGTGAGAGGAGAAGCTTTCTTT. Protein: CASSLVRGEAFF.

V and J are TRBV11-2 and TRBJ2-6, with a possible D match to TRBD2 (6 bases). Trimming cost V 3 bases and J 0 bases, with 9 bases left between them. CDR1 is SGHAT, CDR2 FQNNGV, per germline. This CDR3 spans 16 amino acids. For the CDR3, the DNA is TGTGCCAGCAGCTTGGTGGGGGGCTCTGGGGCCAACGTCCTGACTTTC. Amino acid sequence: CASSLVGGSGANVLTF.